The rows below give T cell receptor beta chains drawn from one sample of a study of CD8+ T cells in alopecia areata. The method was immunoSEQ multiplex PCR; TCRdb's version includes in-frame clones alone and lacks a portion of them. The sample shows 85,000 to 110,000 clones, 70% to 90% of them seen only once. Here the sequenced sample was CD8+ T cells sorted from blood, taken around week 34, from a patient treated with tofacitinib. The receptors originated from a human donor with alopecia areata. The CDR3 runs from the conserved cysteine through the conserved F or W. The order of the fields is clone size, J gene, D gene, V gene, CDR3 protein, CDR3 DNA. A D gene is named only where the DNA matches it firmly. Clone size is given for some rows only: seen once, a few or many times, or a class if the clone is expanded.

.,TRBJ2-1,TRBD2,TRBV29-1,CSVAGASGTSYYNEQFF,TGCAGCGTCGCAGGGGCTAGCGGGACTTCCTACTACAATGAGCAGTTCTTC
.,TRBJ2-7,TRBD1,TRBV30,CAWSGQGNPYEQYF,TGTGCCTGGAGTGGACAGGGCAACCCCTACGAGCAGTACTTC
.,TRBJ2-7,.,TRBV10-3,CAISEQAEEQYF,TGTGCCATCAGTGAGCAGGCGGAGGAGCAGTACTTC
.,TRBJ2-7,.,TRBV29-1,CSAHGLSSYEQYF,TGCAGCGCACATGGACTGAGCTCCTACGAGCAGTACTTC
few,TRBJ1-4,TRBD1,TRBV7-9,CASSLHSGGPFEKLFF,TGTGCCAGCAGCTTACATTCAGGGGGGCCTTTTGAAAAACTGTTTTTT
.,TRBJ2-1,TRBD2,TRBV19,CASSIAGGGRSYNEQFF,TGTGCCAGTAGTATAGCCGGGGGGGGACGCTCCTACAATGAGCAGTTCTTC
.,TRBJ1-5,.,TRBV6-5,CASSFIGQPQHF,TGTGCCAGCAGTTTCATCGGTCAGCCCCAGCATTTT
.,TRBJ1-1,.,TRBV29-1,CSVETGTRSTEAFF,TGCAGCGTTGAGACCGGGACAAGGTCCACTGAAGCTTTCTTT
.,TRBJ2-7,.,TRBV4-1,CASSQEDTPSYEQYF,TGCGCCAGCAGCCAAGAGGATACCCCTTCCTACGAGCAGTACTTC
.,TRBJ2-7,.,TRBV7-2,CASSYSGDYEQYF,TGTGCCAGCAGCTACTCCGGAGACTACGAGCAGTACTTC
once,TRBJ2-7,.,TRBV11-2,CASSPPQQGRGYEQYF,TGTGCCAGCAGCCCCCCCCAACAGGGCCGTGGTTACGAGCAGTACTTC
.,TRBJ2-1,.,TRBV2,CASMRSSRDEQFF,TGTGCCAGCATGCGCAGTTCGAGGGATGAGCAGTTCTTC
.,TRBJ2-7,TRBD2,TRBV15,CATSRDPLAGESYEQYF,TGTGCCACCAGCAGAGATCCCTTAGCGGGGGAGTCCTACGAGCAGTACTTC
.,TRBJ2-2,.,TRBV5-6,CASRRQGISNTGELFF,TGTGCCAGCAGGCGCCAGGGGATCTCGAACACCGGGGAGCTGTTTTTT
few,TRBJ2-7,.,TRBV27,CASSKGRAAEQYF,TGTGCCAGCAGTAAGGGACGGGCCGCCGAGCAGTACTTC
.,TRBJ1-2,.,TRBV7-8,CASSLRTAGGYTF,TGTGCCAGCAGCCTAAGGACGGCTGGTGGCTACACCTTC
.,TRBJ2-7,.,TRBV7-9,CATRKDPGEDEQYF,TGTGCCACCCGTAAGGACCCGGGGGAAGACGAGCAGTACTTC
.,TRBJ2-1,.,TRBV5-1,CASSLVSGDSYNEQFF,TGCGCCAGCAGCTTGGTTAGCGGAGATAGTTACAATGAGCAGTTCTTC
.,TRBJ2-1,.,TRBV4-1,CASSQLPQGYNEQFF,TGCGCCAGCAGCCAACTCCCCCAAGGATACAATGAGCAGTTCTTC
.,TRBJ2-1,TRBD1,TRBV5-6,CASSWGQGVNEQFF,TGTGCCAGCAGCTGGGGACAGGGAGTCAATGAGCAGTTCTTC
.,TRBJ2-7,.,TRBV7-9,CASSLEVGSRAYEQYF,TGTGCCAGCAGCTTAGAAGTTGGCAGTCGCGCCTACGAGCAGTACTTC
.,TRBJ2-2,.,TRBV27,CASSLKQDPNTGELFF,TGTGCCAGCAGTTTAAAACAGGACCCGAACACCGGGGAGCTGTTTTTT
.,TRBJ2-1,.,TRBV29-1,CSVEAQGYNEQFF,TGCAGCGTTGAAGCGCAGGGATACAATGAGCAGTTCTTC
.,TRBJ2-7,.,TRBV6-5,CASSLGRSYEQYF,TGTGCCAGCAGTCTGGGACGGAGCTACGAGCAGTACTTC
.,TRBJ2-7,.,TRBV6-5,CASKRKLTYEQYF,TGTGCCAGCAAAAGAAAGCTCACCTACGAGCAGTACTTC
.,TRBJ2-5,.,TRBV9,CASSVEGRGTQYF,TGTGCCAGCAGCGTAGAAGGACGGGGGACCCAGTACTTC
.,TRBJ2-3,.,TRBV18,CASSHELDSALTDTQYF,TGTGCCAGCTCACACGAGTTGGACAGCGCACTCACAGATACGCAGTATTTT
once,TRBJ2-3,.,TRBV5-1,CASSLAQGGITDTQYF,TGCGCCAGCAGCTTGGCCCAAGGCGGGATCACAGATACGCAGTATTTT
.,TRBJ2-2,TRBD2,TRBV4-1,CASSQAGGANTGELFF,TGCGCCAGCAGCCAGGCCGGGGGGGCGAACACCGGGGAGCTGTTTTTT
.,TRBJ2-1,.,TRBV25-1,CASSERAGADNEQFF,TGTGCCAGCAGTGAAAGAGCAGGGGCGGACAATGAGCAGTTCTTC
.,TRBJ2-7,.,TRBV7-6,CASSPGPPPYEQYF,TGTGCCAGCAGCCCGGGACCGCCGCCCTACGAGCAGTACTTC
.,TRBJ2-3,.,TRBV6-5,CASSYVGAGVKDTQYF,TGTGCCAGCAGTTACGTCGGGGCAGGCGTTAAGGATACGCAGTATTTT
.,TRBJ2-7,.,TRBV19,CASSIGGAYEQYF,TGTGCCAGTAGTATTGGTGGAGCATACGAGCAGTACTTC
.,TRBJ2-1,.,TRBV5-6,CASSLEAGPYNEQFF,TGTGCCAGCAGCTTGGAAGCAGGGCCCTACAATGAGCAGTTCTTC
.,TRBJ2-5,TRBD2,TRBV4-1,CASSPPPLTTSGQETQYF,TGCGCCAGCAGCCCACCTCCCCTAACGACTAGCGGGCAAGAGACCCAGTACTTC
medium-sized,TRBJ2-7,TRBD1,TRBV29-1,CSVENPGQAGKQYF,TGCAGCGTTGAAAATCCCGGACAGGCCGGGAAGCAGTACTTC
.,TRBJ2-1,.,TRBV7-9,CASSPQVRANEQFF,TGTGCCAGCAGCCCCCAGGTCAGGGCCAATGAGCAGTTCTTC
.,TRBJ1-4,TRBD1,TRBV25-1,CASSEGSRTGEKLFF,TGTGCCAGCAGTGAAGGTTCGCGGACAGGGGAAAAACTGTTTTTT
.,TRBJ1-1,.,TRBV30,CAWSVGRAEAFF,TGTGCCTGGAGTGTAGGAAGGGCTGAAGCTTTCTTT
.,TRBJ2-6,.,TRBV4-1,CASSQVGGANVLTF,TGCGCCAGCAGCCAAGTCGGGGGGGCCAACGTCCTGACTTTC
once,TRBJ2-2,TRBD2,TRBV19,CASSIRREVVGELFF,TGTGCCAGTAGTATCCGCCGGGAGGTAGTCGGGGAGCTGTTTTTT
.,TRBJ2-1,TRBD2,TRBV11-2,CASSPEGTSGGYNEQFF,TGTGCCAGCAGCCCCGAGGGGACTAGCGGGGGGTACAATGAGCAGTTCTTC
.,TRBJ2-3,TRBD2,TRBV7-6,CASTRASGGTDTQYF,TGTGCCAGCACGCGGGCTAGCGGGGGGACAGATACGCAGTATTTT
.,TRBJ1-5,.,TRBV7-8,CASSLGNQPQHF,TGTGCCAGCAGCCTAGGGAATCAGCCCCAGCATTTT
.,TRBJ2-7,TRBD1,TRBV27,CASSLGPGTVPYEQYF,TGTGCCAGCAGTTTGGGTCCCGGGACAGTCCCCTACGAGCAGTACTTC
.,TRBJ1-1,.,TRBV29-1,CSVEGAGEDSTEAFF,TGCAGCGTTGAAGGGGCAGGGGAGGACAGCACTGAAGCTTTCTTT
.,TRBJ2-1,TRBD2,TRBV27,CASSLLAGGGNEQFF,TGTGCCAGCAGTTTACTAGCGGGAGGGGGGAATGAGCAGTTCTTC
.,TRBJ2-3,TRBD1,TRBV10-3,CAISKPGTANPSGLSTDTQYF,TGTGCCATCAGTAAGCCTGGGACAGCCAATCCGAGCGGACTCAGCACAGATACGCAGTATTTT
.,TRBJ1-6,TRBD1,TRBV9,CASSGGQGDNSPLHF,TGTGCCAGCAGCGGGGGACAGGGGGATAATTCACCCCTCCACTTT
once,TRBJ1-6,TRBD1,TRBV10-2,CASSESGTAYNSPLHF,TGCGCCAGCAGTGAGTCTGGGACAGCCTATAATTCACCCCTCCACTTT
.,TRBJ1-2,TRBD1,TRBV5-1,CASDAGTGYGYTF,TGCGCCAGCGACGCCGGGACAGGGTATGGCTACACCTTC
.,TRBJ1-1,TRBD1,TRBV7-9,CASSLALTGDTEAFF,TGTGCCAGCAGCTTAGCGCTTACAGGGGACACTGAAGCTTTCTTT
.,TRBJ2-7,TRBD2,TRBV7-9,CASSTGLAGVYEQYF,TGTGCCAGCAGCACGGGACTAGCGGGTGTTTACGAGCAGTACTTC
.,TRBJ1-4,TRBD1,TRBV27,CASSPRDRANEKLFF,TGTGCCAGCAGTCCTCGGGACAGGGCTAATGAAAAACTGTTTTTT